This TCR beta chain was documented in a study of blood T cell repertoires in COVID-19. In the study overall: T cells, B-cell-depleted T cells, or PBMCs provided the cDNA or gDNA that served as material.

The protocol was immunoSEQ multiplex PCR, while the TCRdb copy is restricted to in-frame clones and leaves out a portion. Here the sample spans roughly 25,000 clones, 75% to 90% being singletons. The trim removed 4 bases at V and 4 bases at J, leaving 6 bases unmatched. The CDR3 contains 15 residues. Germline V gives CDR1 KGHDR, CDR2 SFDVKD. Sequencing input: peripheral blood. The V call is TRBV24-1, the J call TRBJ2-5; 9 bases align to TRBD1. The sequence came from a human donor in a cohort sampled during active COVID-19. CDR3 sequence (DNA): TGTGCCACCAGTGACGAAGGACAGGGGCGAGAGACCCAGTACTTC. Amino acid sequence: CATSDEGQGRETQYF.